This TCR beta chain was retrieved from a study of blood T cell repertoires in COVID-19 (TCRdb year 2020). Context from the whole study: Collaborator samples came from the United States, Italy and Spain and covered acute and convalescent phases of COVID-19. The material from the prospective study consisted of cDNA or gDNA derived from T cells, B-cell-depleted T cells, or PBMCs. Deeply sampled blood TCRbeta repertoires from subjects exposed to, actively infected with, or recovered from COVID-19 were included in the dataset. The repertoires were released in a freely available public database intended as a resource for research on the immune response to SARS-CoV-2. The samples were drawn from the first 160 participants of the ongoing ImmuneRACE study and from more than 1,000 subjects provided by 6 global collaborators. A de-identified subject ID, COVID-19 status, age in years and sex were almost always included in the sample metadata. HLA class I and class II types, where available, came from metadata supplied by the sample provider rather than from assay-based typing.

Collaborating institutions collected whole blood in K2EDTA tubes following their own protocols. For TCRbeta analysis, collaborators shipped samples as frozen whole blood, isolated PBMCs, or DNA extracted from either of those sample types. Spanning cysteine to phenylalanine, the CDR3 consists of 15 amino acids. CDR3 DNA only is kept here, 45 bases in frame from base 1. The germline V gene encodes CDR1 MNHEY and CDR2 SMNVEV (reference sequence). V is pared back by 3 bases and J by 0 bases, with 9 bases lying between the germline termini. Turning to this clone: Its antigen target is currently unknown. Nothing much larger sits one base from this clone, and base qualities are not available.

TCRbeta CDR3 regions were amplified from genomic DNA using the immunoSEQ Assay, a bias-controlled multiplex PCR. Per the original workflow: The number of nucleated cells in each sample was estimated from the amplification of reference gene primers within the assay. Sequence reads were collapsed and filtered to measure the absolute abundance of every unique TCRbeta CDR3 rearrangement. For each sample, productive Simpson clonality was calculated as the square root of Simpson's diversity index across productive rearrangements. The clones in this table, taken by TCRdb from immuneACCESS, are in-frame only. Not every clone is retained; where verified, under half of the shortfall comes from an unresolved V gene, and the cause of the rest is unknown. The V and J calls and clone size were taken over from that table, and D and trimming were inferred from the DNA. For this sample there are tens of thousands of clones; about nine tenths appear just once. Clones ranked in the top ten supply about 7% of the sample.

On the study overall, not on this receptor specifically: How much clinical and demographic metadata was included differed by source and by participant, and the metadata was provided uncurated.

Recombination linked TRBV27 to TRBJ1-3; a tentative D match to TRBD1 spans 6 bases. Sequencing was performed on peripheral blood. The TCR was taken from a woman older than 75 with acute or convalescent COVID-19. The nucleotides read TGTGCCAGCAGTTTTACAGGGAGCTCTGGAAACACCATATATTTT. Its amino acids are CASSFTGSSGNTIYF.